The sequence of this TCR beta chain was determined in a study of T cells after yellow fever vaccination. Germline assignment: CDR1 SGHTA and CDR2 FQGNSA. V was clipped by 5 bases and J by 4 bases, with 11 bases between them. CDR3 length: 13 residues. General observations from the study: Post-booster repertoires contained most primary-vaccination clones again (about 96% CD4, roughly 91% CD8).

Comments on this clonotype: As yet, its antigen is unknown.

5'RACE template switching generated TCR cDNA, adding a universal primer site and UMIs. TCRdb processed the 5' RACE reads anew with MiXCR; each CDR3 protein has one entry. The data show 250,000 to 400,000 distinct CDR3 sequences, with roughly 4.3% seen just once and 20% to 25% held by the top ten. The chain recombines TRBV7-2 with TRBJ1-2; D gene ambiguous. The sample here was PBMCs, taken 5 days after the yellow fever booster vaccination. This clonotype was sampled from a man aged 18 to 35 who received the YFV17D yellow fever vaccine. In nucleotides, the CDR3 is TGTGCCAGCAGCCAGACGGAAAGCTATGGCTACACCTTC. It yields the protein CASSQTESYGYTF.